The 31 T cell receptor beta chains presented below share a single source sample, sequenced in a study of PD-1 blockade in classical Hodgkin lymphoma. Each patient's relapse followed autologous stem cell transplantation, and brentuximab vedotin exposure varied. Clones were sequenced by immunoSEQ multiplex PCR, and TCRdb holds only the in-frame ones, with some missing. The sample has some 96,000 clones, roughly 76% seen once. The sample here was peripheral blood mononuclear cells (PBMCs), taken before the second cycle of nivolumab. The source is a human donor with classical Hodgkin lymphoma.

For this clone: At one of its ends the junction is not consistent with the germline gene, which may arise from a read error. The chain uses TRBV5-6 and TRBJ2-7, with TRBD2 matching 7 bases. Germline V gives CDR1 SGHDT, CDR2 YYEEEE. The CDR3 totals 16 residues. The CDR3 DNA reads as TGTGCCAGCAGCTTGACCCCGACTAGCAGCTCCCACGAGCAGTACTTC. This translates into CASSLTPTSSSHEQYF.

The chain is built from TRBV21-1 and TRBJ2-3; the table's D call TRBD1 went unverified against the DNA. TRBV21-1 is a listed pseudogene. The CDR3 has 13 amino acids. Here the CDR3 DNA reads TGTGCCAGCAGCTCATGGACAGGGGATACGCAGTATTTT. Protein product: CASSSWTGDTQYF.

This chain links TRBV7-2 with TRBJ2-2; D unclear. Germline lookup yields CDR1 SGHTA and CDR2 FQGNSA. V lost 0 bases to trimming and J lost 8 bases, with 1 base between them. CDR3 length equals 11 residues. The CDR3 here is CASSLAGELFF. The CDR3 DNA follows: TGTGCCAGCAGCTTAGCGGGGGAGCTGTTTTTT.

The CDR3 is CATSRDPPGTGRSYGYTF. CDR3 DNA sequence: TGTGCCACCAGCAGAGATCCTCCCGGGACAGGGAGATCCTATGGCTACACCTTC. The rearrangement joins TRBV15 to TRBJ1-2; 9 bases line up with TRBD1. The CDR3 contains 18 residues. V shed 0 bases and J 4 bases; nucleotides not matched to a gene: 12. Germline V gene sequence: CDR1 LNHNV, CDR2 YYDKDF (reference sequence).

CDR3 coding DNA: TGCAGCGTTGAAGATCCCATAGCGGGAGGGTCCTACGAGCAGTACTTC. Translated: CSVEDPIAGGSYEQYF. V is TRBV29-1 and J is TRBJ2-7; 11 bases agree with TRBD2. V lost 0 bases, J lost 1 base, and 5 bases stayed unmatched. The CDR3 length is 16 residues. The germline CDR1 and CDR2 sequences are SQVTM and ANQGSEA.

V and J are TRBV10-3 and TRBJ2-2; a possible D gene is TRBD1 (6 bases). The CDR3 length is 13 residues. In germline, CDR1 is ENHRY, CDR2 SYGVKD. Deletions cut 6 bases from V and 6 bases from J, with 11 bases between. This chain's CDR3 is CAIRKDSSGELFF. The CDR3 DNA reads TGTGCCATCAGGAAGGACAGTTCCGGGGAGCTGTTTTTT.

The V gene is TRBV7-9, the J gene TRBJ1-1; D not certain. V lost 6 bases and J lost 0, with 8 bases in between. The CDR3 length is 13 residues. CDR1 and CDR2 (germline): SEHNR, FQNEAQ (reference sequence). The CDR3 spells CASRKSMNTEAFF. The CDR3 DNA is TGTGCCAGCAGGAAATCCATGAACACTGAAGCTTTCTTT. Together with reference TRBV7-9 and TRBJ1-1, the CDR3 gives the full variable domain: DTGVSQNPRHKITKRGQNVTFRCDPISEHNRLYWYRQTLGQGPEFLTYFQNEAQLEKSRLLSDRFSAERPKGSFSTLEIQRTEQGDSAMYLCASRKSMNTEAFFGQGTRLTVV.

The genes are TRBV6-5 and TRBJ2-7; 8 nucleotides align to TRBD1. The germline CDR1 and CDR2 sequences are MNHEY and SVGAGI. The CDR3 contains 14 residues. V lost 7 bases to trimming and J lost 2 bases; unmatched junction nucleotides: 7. The CDR3 here is CASKGAGGPYEQYF. In DNA, the CDR3 is TGTGCCAGCAAAGGGGCAGGGGGCCCCTACGAGCAGTACTTC.

V usage is TRBV6-6 and J usage is TRBJ2-7; 11 nucleotides agree with TRBD2. CDR3 length equals 15 residues. The germline CDR1 and CDR2 sequences are MNHNY and SVGAGI (reference sequence). V lost 6 bases and J lost 3; bases outside the gene matches: 7. This CDR3 reads CASRRGLAGIYEQYF. CDR3 nucleotide sequence: TGTGCCAGCAGACGAGGACTAGCGGGTATCTACGAGCAGTACTTC.

This clone showed up just once. The chain uses TRBV6-5 and TRBJ1-3; D gene ambiguous. This CDR3 spans 14 amino acids. Germline CDR1 reads MNHEY; CDR2 reads SVGAGI. With 5 bases removed from V and 7 bases from J, the gap between germline ends came to 15 bases. In nucleotides, the CDR3 is TGTGCCAGCAGTCGTCCCGGGCTGGGGAACACCATATATTTT. It yields the protein CASSRPGLGNTIYF.

V usage is TRBV5-1 and J usage is TRBJ2-2, with D possibly being TRBD1 (6 bases). The CDR3 is 14 amino acids. CDR1 is SGHRS, CDR2 YFSETQ, per germline. The V gene lost 7 bases and the J gene lost 4 bases, with 14 bases spanning the gap. Written as DNA, the CDR3 is TGCGCCAGCTCCGGACAGTCCGTCACCGGGGAGCTGTTTTTT. Translation: CASSGQSVTGELFF. The variable domain in full, completed from reference TRBV5-1 and TRBJ2-2, reads KAGVTQTPRYLIKTRGQQVTLSCSPISGHRSVSWYQQTPGQGLQFLFEYFSETQRNKGNFPGRFSGRQFSNSRSEMNVSTLELGDSALYLCASSGQSVTGELFFGEGSRLTVL.

This chain connects TRBV11-3 to TRBJ2-3, with D perhaps matching TRBD2 (6 bases). The V and J ends lost 5 bases and 2 bases respectively, with 8 bases between them. Germline lookup yields CDR1 SGHNT and CDR2 YENEEA. This CDR3 contains 13 residues. As DNA, the CDR3 is TGTGCCAGCAGCCGCGGGGCCACAGATACGCAGTATTTT. This translates into CASSRGATDTQYF.

This chain joins TRBV7-2 and TRBJ2-1; D may be TRBD2 (6 bases). Trimming removed 8 bases at V and 7 bases at J, with 21 bases between. CDR3 length: 15 amino acids. The germline V gene encodes CDR1 SGHTA and CDR2 FQGNSA. The CDR3 DNA reads as TGTGCCAGCCCGGGCCCGGGAGAGGTCGGTAATGAGCAGTTCTTC. Translated, it gives CASPGPGEVGNEQFF.

The chain has TRBV6-5 and TRBJ2-3, with D tentatively TRBD2 (5 bases). CDR3 length equals 15 residues. Trimming took 0 bases from V and 6 from J, leaving 13 bases between them. Germline CDR1 and CDR2: MNHEY and SVGAGI. The CDR3 sequence: CASSYSPGGPDTQYF. The CDR3 bases are TGTGCCAGCAGTTACTCCCCCGGCGGGCCGGATACGCAGTATTTT.

CDR3 residues: CASTQVVSAPNEQFF. The CDR3 DNA sequence: TGTGCCAGCACCCAAGTAGTTTCCGCCCCCAATGAGCAGTTCTTC. The V call is TRBV9, the J call TRBJ2-1; D uncertain. From germline, CDR1 is SGDLS and CDR2 YYNGEE. This CDR3 is built from 15 residues. V gave up 6 bases and J gave up 6 bases, with 19 bases separating them.

DNA for the CDR3: TGTGCCAGTAGTCGGGGACAGACCTATGGCTACACCTTC. Its translation: CASSRGQTYGYTF. The rearrangement links TRBV19 to TRBJ1-2, with TRBD1 identical over 7 bases. Trimming at V came to 5 bases and at J to 4 bases, leaving 4 bases not matched to a gene. There are 13 residues in the CDR3. Looked up from germline, CDR1 is LNHDA and CDR2 is SQIVND (reference sequence). Together with reference TRBV19 and TRBJ1-2, the CDR3 gives the full variable domain: DGGITQSPKYLFRKEGQNVTLSCEQNLNHDAMYWYRQDPGQGLRLIYYSQIVNDFQKGDIAEGYSVSREKKESFPLTVTSAQKNPTAFYLCASSRGQTYGYTFGSGTRLTVV.

The genes are TRBV5-4 and TRBJ2-7; 7 bases match TRBD2. The CDR3 runs 16 residues. Germline CDR1 and CDR2: SGHNT and YYREEE (reference sequence). The V gene end was trimmed by 4 bases and the J gene end by 6 bases; junction bases not matched to a gene: 16. CDR3 in DNA: TGTGCCAGCAGCCCCGGAGCGGGACTCCTCCTCTCCGAGCAGTACTTC. Its protein product is CASSPGAGLLLSEQYF.

The chain uses TRBV19 and TRBJ1-3; a weak D match, TRBD1 (6 bases). V was cut by 7 bases and J by 0 bases, with 25 bases left in between. CDR1 is LNHDA, CDR2 SQIVND, per germline (reference sequence). The CDR3 loop spans 19 amino acids. Written as DNA, the CDR3 is TGTGCCAGTACCAAGGACAGATTACTCCCGTACGACTCTGGAAACACCATATATTTT. The encoded protein is CASTKDRLLPYDSGNTIYF.

V is TRBV10-3 and J is TRBJ2-5; 8 nucleotides agree with TRBD2. With 11 bases clipped from V and 5 bases from J, the junction kept 10 bases outside the gene matches. Germline CDR1 reads ENHRY; CDR2 reads SYGVKD. There are 13 residues in the CDR3. The CDR3 bases are TGTGCCTCGAAGCGGGAGCCTGGGGAGACCCAGTACTTC. Its translation is CASKREPGETQYF.

The chain has TRBV5-6 and TRBJ2-7; 7 bases are a match to TRBD1. After removal of 4 bases from V and 5 bases from J, the junction contained 6 bases not matched to a gene. The CDR3 has 13 residues. The germline V gene encodes CDR1 SGHDT and CDR2 YYEEEE. The CDR3, as DNA: TGTGCCAGCAGCCCGACAGGGAGAAACGAGCAGTACTTC. Translated, it gives CASSPTGRNEQYF.

J is TRBJ2-1 and V is TRBV5-4, with a tentative D call TRBD2 (6 bases). Germline loops: CDR1 SGHNT, CDR2 YYREEE (reference sequence). Trimming shortened V by 4 bases and J by 8 bases, and 16 bases separated the two germline ends. CDR3 length: 14 residues. Written as DNA, the CDR3 is TGTGCCAGCAGCAGACTAGGTGGGGTTGATGAGCAGTTCTTC. This translates into CASSRLGGVDEQFF.

This chain uses TRBV19 with TRBJ2-5; D is unresolved. Trimming shortened V by 6 bases and J by 5 bases, and 16 bases separated the two germline ends. The CDR3 is 14 residues long. Germline CDR1 LNHDA, CDR2 SQIVND (reference sequence). The CDR3 loop is CASSYKGMWETQYF. DNA for the CDR3: TGTGCCAGTAGCTACAAAGGGATGTGGGAGACCCAGTACTTC.

The chain uses TRBV10-3 and TRBJ1-5; maybe TRBD1 (5 bases). The length of the CDR3 is 13 residues. The V end lost 4 bases, the J end lost 1 base, and 5 bases lay between the germline ends. CDR1 is ENHRY, CDR2 SYGVKD, per germline. The CDR3 sequence: CAISGDSNQPQHF. CDR3 coding DNA: TGTGCCATCAGTGGGGACAGCAATCAGCCCCAGCATTTT.

This chain connects TRBV5-1 to TRBJ2-7; TRBD2 might be the D (5 bases). Germline assignment: CDR1 SGHRS and CDR2 YFSETQ. This CDR3 is 13 amino acids long. The V end was cut by 1 base, the J end by 4 bases, with 9 bases between. CDR3: CASSLPAAYEQYF. The CDR3 DNA follows: TGCGCCAGCAGCTTGCCAGCGGCGTACGAGCAGTACTTC.

In this sample, this clone turned up many times. V is TRBV6-1 and J is TRBJ2-7; maybe TRBD1 (5 bases). In germline, CDR1 is MNHNS, CDR2 SASEGT. The CDR3 length is 13 residues. Trimming pared 1 base from V and 2 bases from J, leaving 6 bases between. The chain's CDR3 is CASSEGRAYEQYF. Written as DNA, the CDR3 is TGTGCCAGCAGTGAAGGCAGGGCCTACGAGCAGTACTTC.

V gene TRBV18 combines with J gene TRBJ1-3; 9 bases fit TRBD1. J gave up 3 bases and V 0 bases, and 3 bases lay outside the gene matches. The CDR3 is 16 residues long. CDR1 KGHSH and CDR2 LQKENI come from the germline V gene. The CDR3 is CASSPPGQGIGNTIYF. CDR3 nucleotides: TGTGCCAGCTCACCACCGGGACAGGGAATTGGAAACACCATATATTTT.

This chain links TRBV29-1 with TRBJ2-1, with 10 positions matching TRBD2. There are 13 residues in the CDR3. With 5 bases clipped from V and 7 bases from J, the junction kept 5 bases outside the gene matches. Germline V CDR1 and CDR2: SQVTM, ANQGSEA. CDR3 residues: CSVQTSGTNEQFF. The CDR3 DNA reads TGCAGCGTTCAAACTAGCGGGACGAATGAGCAGTTCTTC.

The V and J genes are TRBV19 and TRBJ1-5; D is uncertain. V lost 7 bases and J lost 4, with 20 bases in between. The CDR3 consists of 16 residues. Germline V lookup: CDR1 LNHDA, CDR2 SQIVND (reference sequence). CDR3 loop: CASTVGDLFQNQPQHF. The CDR3 bases are TGTGCCAGTACCGTAGGAGATCTCTTCCAAAATCAGCCCCAGCATTTT.

This clone was seen a few times. This chain joins TRBV19 and TRBJ1-2, with D possibly matching TRBD1 (5 bases). CDR1 and CDR2 from the germline V gene are LNHDA and SQIVND (reference sequence). The CDR3 consists of 13 residues. V was shortened by 5 bases and J by 4 bases, with 11 bases between the two germline ends. As DNA, the CDR3 is TGTGCCAGTAGTGACGACAGCCCCTATGGCTACACCTTC. Protein: CASSDDSPYGYTF.

The table lists this clone with a count of one. The V and J genes are TRBV4-1 and TRBJ2-3; the D gene is possibly TRBD2 (6 bases). From germline, CDR1 is MGHRA and CDR2 YSYEKL. V dropped 7 bases and J dropped 2 bases, with 25 bases sitting between them. This CDR3 is 18 amino acids long. In DNA, the CDR3 is TGCGCCAGCACCTCAGTCGCCCTCGCGGGAACTAACACAGATACGCAGTATTTT. Translation: CASTSVALAGTNTDTQYF.

The J gene is TRBJ2-3, the V gene TRBV9, with D possibly being TRBD2 (6 bases). Germline V gives CDR1 SGDLS, CDR2 YYNGEE. Trimming took off 0 bases at V and 6 bases at J, with 17 bases between the two ends. CDR3 length: 16 residues. In DNA form, the CDR3 reads TGTGCCAGCAGCGTAGCTACTCCGGGAGTTATGGATACGCAGTATTTT. This sequence encodes CASSVATPGVMDTQYF.